Here is one T cell receptor beta chain with its context. It lacks a known antigen. Within one base of it there is no much larger clone, and no base qualities were kept. The cysteine opens and the phenylalanine closes a CDR3 of 14 amino acids. Solely the CDR3 DNA is kept, with 42 bases framed from the first base. Trimming costs V 7 bases and J 2 bases, and their ends lie 14 bases apart. CDR1 MDHEN and CDR2 SYDVKM are derived from the germline V gene. The data derive from a study of shared clonotypes between healthy human individuals (dated by TCRdb to 2018 to 2021). For context, the study as a whole: The cohort included a few men and two women between 18 and 49 years of age. For each donor, CD4 naive and CD4 memory were each given three plates, CD8 naive was given two plates, and CD8 memory was given one plate. To estimate repertoire size and how much clonotypes are shared between individuals, the study performed deep sequencing of blood TCR repertoires from roughly five healthy adults. Each donor's leukapheresis produced roughly between about 0.85 and 10 billion PBMCs. Libraries were prepared and TCR repertoires were sequenced by different laboratories using diverse techniques, in order to increase sequencing depth and limit assay-specific biases.

Using the deep immunoSEQ assay, multiplex PCR amplified TCR CDR3 regions from genomic DNA. For each cell subset, the extracted genomic DNA was distributed evenly across all wells of several immunoSEQ 96-well plates, and each plate served as one replicate. For sorted subsets, each replicate PCR was loaded with roughly 200 ng genomic DNA, equivalent to 30,000 or so T cell genomes. Purified libraries were measured with a Qubit 3.0 fluorometer, size-checked on a Bioanalyzer 2100, and measured again with the KAPA Library Quantification kit. Every immunoSEQ 96-well plate was sequenced on a separate single-read 150-cycle Illumina NextSeq 550 flow cell. The source study handled its data this way. Because the immunoSEQ output included only junctional sequences and no quality scores, the filtering could not be the same as the filtering used for full-length reads. To assign V/J genes and CDR3, sequences were annotated against IMGT germline references using PyIR, a Python wrapper for IgBLAST v1.9. Reads with weak V/J assignments (E-value above 1e-6), missing CDR3, stop codons, out-of-frame junctions, or ambiguous translated residues were removed. A V3J clonotype was defined by an identical inferred V gene, J gene, and CDR3 amino acid sequence. Percentage overlap between repertoires was computed as shared unique clonotypes divided by the size of the smaller repertoire. RTK rarefaction, the Chao1 estimator, and Recon v2.1 estimates of unobserved clonotypes were used to assess repertoire richness. OLGA was used to compute generation probabilities for all TCRbeta clonotypes that the gDNA method yielded from a few donors. Held by TCRdb, this immuneACCESS table contains in-frame sequences only and omits some clones. Under half of the omission traces to an unresolved V gene where checked; the cause of the rest is unknown. D and trimming come from the DNA, and the V and J calls and clone size come from that table. This sample has approximately 640,000 clones in its table, and around 72% of those were observed once. Of the sample, under 2% falls within the top ten clones.

The donors were healthy, HIV-negative adults with no recently reported acute infections or vaccinations. Only Caucasian adults living in Nashville, Tennessee, USA were represented among the donors. CD4+ T cells were enriched by magnetic negative selection; naive cells were then positively selected on CD45RA, and the negative fraction formed the memory subset. After blood collection by leukapheresis, PBMCs were isolated using Ficoll-Histopaque density gradient centrifugation and then cryopreserved in the vapor phase of liquid nitrogen. Purity and quantity of every magnetically sorted T cell population were checked by analytical flow cytometry. Each sorted fraction had its genomic DNA isolated and then quantified by UV absorbance on a Nanodrop 2000c. Findings and caveats that apply to the study as a whole: Rarefaction of sorted-subset datasets indicated incomplete sequencing despite the large sequencing depth. Sampling was restricted to blood, and TCR repertoires in tissues likely differ from the TCR repertoires found in blood. Pairwise subsampling led to the expectation that sequencing depth would affect the degree of clonotype sharing among donors. Clonotypes shared by all four sorted-subset donors showed higher generation probabilities than non-shared clonotypes. Across four donors, about 5.2% of naive CD4, more than 3% of naive CD8, about 2% of memory CD4, and approximately 0.42% of memory CD8 clonotypes were shared. Because the study included only a small number of donors, the genetic and exposure-history diversity represented was limited. Larger estimated clonotype richness was generally found for naive subsets than for memory subsets.

This receptor was identified in a woman younger than 45 in good health. Sequencing was performed on memory CD4+ T cells sorted from blood. The cell subset or site label of this sample denotes: CD45RA-negative fraction. The sequence is built from TRBV28 and TRBJ2-5, with no confident D gene call. The DNA sequence is TGTGCCAGCAAAAGAGGCGGCGCTCAAGAGACCCAGTACTTC. The translation is CASKRGGAQETQYF.